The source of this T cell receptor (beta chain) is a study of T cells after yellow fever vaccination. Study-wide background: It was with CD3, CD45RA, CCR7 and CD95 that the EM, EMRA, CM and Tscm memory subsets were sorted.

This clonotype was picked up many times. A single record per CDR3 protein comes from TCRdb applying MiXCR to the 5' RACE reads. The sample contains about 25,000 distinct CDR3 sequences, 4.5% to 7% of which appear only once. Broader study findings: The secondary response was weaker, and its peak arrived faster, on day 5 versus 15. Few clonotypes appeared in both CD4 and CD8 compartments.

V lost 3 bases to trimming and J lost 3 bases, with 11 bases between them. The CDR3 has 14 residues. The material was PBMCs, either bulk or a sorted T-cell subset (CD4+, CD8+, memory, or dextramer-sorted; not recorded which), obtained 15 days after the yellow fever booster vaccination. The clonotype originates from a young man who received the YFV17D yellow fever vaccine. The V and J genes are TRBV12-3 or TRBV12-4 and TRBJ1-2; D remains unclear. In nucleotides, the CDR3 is TGTGCCAGCAGTTTGCCCCCGGCGGACTATGGCTACACCTTC. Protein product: CASSLPPADYGYTF.